This T cell receptor (beta chain) originates from a study of blood T cell repertoires in COVID-19. About the research overall: Sites in the United States, Italy and Spain provided acute and convalescent COVID-19 samples. PBMCs, B-cell-depleted T cells, or T cells provided the cDNA or gDNA that made up the material.

Authors' data handling: Estimation of nucleated cell counts was performed using reference gene primer amplification. Data came from immunoSEQ multiplex PCR; TCRdb stores just in-frame clones and leaves some out. V and J calls and clone size are copied from that table; D and trimming were computed from the DNA. The repertoire includes tens of thousands of clones, around 82% of them detected once, and 8.2% sits in the top ten. CDR3 length: 18 amino acids. The germline gives CDR1 SNHLY, CDR2 FYNNEI. The J segment lost 5 bases and the V segment lost 4 bases, leaving 14 bases of the junction unmatched. The material sequenced was peripheral blood. This sequence originates from an elderly woman with acute or convalescent COVID-19. V is TRBV2 and J is TRBJ1-1; 12 nucleotides line up with TRBD1. The CDR3, as DNA: TGTGCCAGCAGTGCCCCTTTGGGACAGGGGGCAGGGGTAACTGAAGCTTTCTTT. Its protein product is CASSAPLGQGAGVTEAFF.